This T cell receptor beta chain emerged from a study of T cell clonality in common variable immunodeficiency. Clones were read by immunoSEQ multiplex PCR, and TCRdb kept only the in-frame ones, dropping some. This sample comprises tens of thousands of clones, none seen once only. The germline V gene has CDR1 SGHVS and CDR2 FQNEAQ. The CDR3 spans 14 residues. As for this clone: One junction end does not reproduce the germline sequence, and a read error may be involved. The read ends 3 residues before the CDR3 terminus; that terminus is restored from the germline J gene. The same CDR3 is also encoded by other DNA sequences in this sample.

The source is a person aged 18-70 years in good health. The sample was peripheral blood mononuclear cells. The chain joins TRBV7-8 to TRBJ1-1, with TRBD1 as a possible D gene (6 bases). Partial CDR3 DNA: TGCGCCAGCAGGCCTACAGGGCGGGCTACTGAA. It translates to CASRPTGRATE. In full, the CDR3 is CASRPTGRATEAFF.